These T cell receptor beta chains were read from a single sample in a study of regulatory and conventional T cells in RAG deficiency. Generated by immunoSEQ multiplex PCR, the TCRdb table keeps only in-frame clones and is missing some. The repertoire holds more than 20,000 clones, 85% to 95% seen once, with around 0.73% in the top ten. The data also belong to a second study, concerning regulatory T cells.

The sample taken for sequencing was CD4+ T cells sorted from blood. The receptors here all came from a human donor in good health. Both conserved end residues are part of each CDR3. A D gene is named only where the DNA matches it firmly. Rows give clone size only sometimes, using once, few, many, or a class for an expanded clone.

j_call | d_call | clone_size | v_call | cdr3_nt | cdr3_aa
TRBJ2-1 | . | . | TRBV7-3 | TGTGCCAGCAGCCCAACGGTGAGCTCCTACAATGAGCAGTTCTTC | CASSPTVSSYNEQFF
TRBJ2-5 | . | . | TRBV2 | TGTGCCAGCAGACTCCAGGGCCTGGTGTTGGAGACCCAGTACTTC | CASRLQGLVLETQYF
TRBJ2-7 | . | . | TRBV6-5 | TGTGCCACCGGAGGGGGGATCTACGAGCAGTACTTC | CATGGGIYEQYF
TRBJ1-1 | . | . | TRBV19 | TGTGCCAGTAGTATTGAAAGGGCCCCTTCGAACACTGAAGCTTTCTTT | CASSIERAPSNTEAFF
TRBJ1-4 | . | . | TRBV7-9 | TGTGCCAGCAGCTTAGTAATTGAGGGGAATGAAAAACTGTTTTTT | CASSLVIEGNEKLFF
TRBJ1-3 | . | once | TRBV10-3 | TGTGCCATCACTGAGGACCCATCTGGAAACACCATATATTTT | CAITEDPSGNTIYF
TRBJ2-1 | TRBD2 | few | TRBV28 | TGTGCCAGCAGTACGATCGGACTAGCGGGAAGGGAGCAGTTCTTC | CASSTIGLAGREQFF
TRBJ2-5 | . | . | TRBV5-1 | TGCGCCAGCAGCTTGGCGGTGCTCTCTTCGCGGACCCAGTACTTC | CASSLAVLSSRTQYF
TRBJ1-4 | . | . | TRBV10-3 | TGTGCCGTAGGTGGCCAGCCTAATGAAAAACTGTTTTTT | CAVGGQPNEKLFF
TRBJ1-1 | . | . | TRBV28 | TGTGCCAGCAGTTCATCAGCCTTGAACACTGAAGCTTTCTTT | CASSSSALNTEAFF
TRBJ1-4 | . | . | TRBV2 | TGTGCCAGCCTTAGTGGAAAACTGTTTTTT | CASLSGKLFF
TRBJ2-3 | TRBD2 | once | TRBV10-3 | TGTGCCATCAGTGAGGGGGGGGGTAACACAGATACGCAGTATTTT | CAISEGGGNTDTQYF
TRBJ1-2 | . | . | TRBV5-1 | TGCGCCAGCGCCGTACAGGGAATCTATGGCTACACCTTC | CASAVQGIYGYTF
TRBJ2-2 | . | . | TRBV4-1 | TGCGCCAGCAGCCAAGAGGGGCAGCTGAACACCGGGGAGCTGTTTTTT | CASSQEGQLNTGELFF
TRBJ2-2 | . | . | TRBV5-1 | TGCGCCAGCAGCACAGGACAGGGACTAACCGGGGAGCTGTTTTTT | CASSTGQGLTGELFF
TRBJ2-7 | TRBD1 | . | TRBV29-1 | TGCAGCGTTGAACTTGGTACAGGGGGAACCTACGAGCAGTACTTC | CSVELGTGGTYEQYF
TRBJ2-7 | . | . | TRBV6-1 | TGTGCCAGCAGTGAAGAAGGGCCTACCTACGAGCAGTACTTC | CASSEEGPTYEQYF
TRBJ2-5 | . | . | TRBV6-5 | TGTGCCAGCAGTTTGTCAGGGTACCAAGAGACCCAGTACTTC | CASSLSGYQETQYF
TRBJ1-2 | . | once | TRBV30 | TGTGCCTGGACAGTGAATAGTGGCTACACCTTC | CAWTVNSGYTF
TRBJ2-7 | TRBD1 | . | TRBV5-4 | TGTGCCAGCAGCTTGGGTCAGGGGGCTTCCTACGAGCAGTACTTC | CASSLGQGASYEQYF
TRBJ2-5 | TRBD2 | . | TRBV6-1 | TGTGCCAGCAGTGAGGGAGGGGAAGAGACCCAGTACTTC | CASSEGGEETQYF
TRBJ2-2 | . | once | TRBV28 | TGTGCCAGCAGTTTAGGGACCGGGGAGCTGTTTTTT | CASSLGTGELFF
TRBJ2-5 | TRBD2 | . | TRBV29-1 | TGCAGCACCGGGGGGGGGTTGGAGACCCAGTACTTC | CSTGGGLETQYF
TRBJ1-5 | . | . | TRBV19 | TGTGCCAGTAGTATGGTCTTTCAGCCCCAGCATTTT | CASSMVFQPQHF
TRBJ2-1 | . | . | TRBV30 | TGTGCCTGGAGTTTAGGGGGGATGAGGAACAATGAGCAGTTCTTC | CAWSLGGMRNNEQFF
TRBJ1-2 | . | . | TRBV6-1 | TGTGCCAGCAGCGGGGGGGGAAACTATGGCTACACCTTC | CASSGGGNYGYTF
TRBJ2-1 | TRBD2 | . | TRBV19 | TGTGCCAGTAGTGTGGGACTAGCGGGGGGGAGAGAGCAGTTCTTC | CASSVGLAGGREQFF
TRBJ1-4 | . | . | TRBV5-6 | TGTGCCAGCAGCCCCCGGGGTAATGAAAAACTGTTTTTT | CASSPRGNEKLFF
TRBJ1-5 | . | . | TRBV7-9 | TGTGCCAGCAGCTATGACAGCGGGAATCAGCCCCAGCATTTT | CASSYDSGNQPQHF
TRBJ1-6 | . | . | TRBV28 | TGTGCCAGCAGTTCCCTGGCCGGGGTCCTCCACTTT | CASSSLAGVLHF
TRBJ2-5 | . | . | TRBV7-9 | TGTGCCAGCAGCCCATACGCCCCTAGCGAACAAGAGACCCAGTACTTC | CASSPYAPSEQETQYF
TRBJ2-5 | . | . | TRBV7-8 | TGTGCCAGCAGCTTCCGCACGGCGGTCCAAGAGACCCAGTACTTC | CASSFRTAVQETQYF
TRBJ2-7 | TRBD2 | . | TRBV2 | TGTGCCAGCAGTAGACGCGGGGGGGACGAGCAGTACTTC | CASSRRGGDEQYF
TRBJ2-4 | . | . | TRBV19 | TGTGCCAGTACCCCACCGGCTAGGGGCTTAGCCAAAAACATTCAGTACTTC | CASTPPARGLAKNIQYF
TRBJ1-2 | . | . | TRBV5-4 | TGTGCCAGCAGCTTGGAACGCAGGGTCTATGGCTACACCTTC | CASSLERRVYGYTF
TRBJ2-3 | . | . | TRBV7-6 | TGTGCCAGCAGCTTAGGCGGAGCTAGCACAGATACGCAGTATTTT | CASSLGGASTDTQYF
TRBJ1-2 | . | . | TRBV14 | TGTGCCAGCAGCCAACTCGCGGGGGCCCACGGTGGCTACACCTTC | CASSQLAGAHGGYTF
TRBJ1-2 | TRBD1 | . | TRBV7-8 | TGTGCCAGCAGCGAGACCGGGACAGCGAACTATGGCTACACCTTC | CASSETGTANYGYTF
TRBJ1-5 | TRBD1 | once | TRBV28 | TGTGCCAGCAGTTTGACAGGGGGCGATAACCCCCAGCATTTT | CASSLTGGDNPQHF
TRBJ2-1 | TRBD2 | once | TRBV6-4 | TGTGCCAGCAGTGACTCTGCAGGACTAGCTCCGGATGAGCAGTTCTTC | CASSDSAGLAPDEQFF
TRBJ1-3 | . | . | TRBV27 | TGTGCCAGCAGTCCCACTCGGGGGCCTGGAAACACCATATATTTT | CASSPTRGPGNTIYF